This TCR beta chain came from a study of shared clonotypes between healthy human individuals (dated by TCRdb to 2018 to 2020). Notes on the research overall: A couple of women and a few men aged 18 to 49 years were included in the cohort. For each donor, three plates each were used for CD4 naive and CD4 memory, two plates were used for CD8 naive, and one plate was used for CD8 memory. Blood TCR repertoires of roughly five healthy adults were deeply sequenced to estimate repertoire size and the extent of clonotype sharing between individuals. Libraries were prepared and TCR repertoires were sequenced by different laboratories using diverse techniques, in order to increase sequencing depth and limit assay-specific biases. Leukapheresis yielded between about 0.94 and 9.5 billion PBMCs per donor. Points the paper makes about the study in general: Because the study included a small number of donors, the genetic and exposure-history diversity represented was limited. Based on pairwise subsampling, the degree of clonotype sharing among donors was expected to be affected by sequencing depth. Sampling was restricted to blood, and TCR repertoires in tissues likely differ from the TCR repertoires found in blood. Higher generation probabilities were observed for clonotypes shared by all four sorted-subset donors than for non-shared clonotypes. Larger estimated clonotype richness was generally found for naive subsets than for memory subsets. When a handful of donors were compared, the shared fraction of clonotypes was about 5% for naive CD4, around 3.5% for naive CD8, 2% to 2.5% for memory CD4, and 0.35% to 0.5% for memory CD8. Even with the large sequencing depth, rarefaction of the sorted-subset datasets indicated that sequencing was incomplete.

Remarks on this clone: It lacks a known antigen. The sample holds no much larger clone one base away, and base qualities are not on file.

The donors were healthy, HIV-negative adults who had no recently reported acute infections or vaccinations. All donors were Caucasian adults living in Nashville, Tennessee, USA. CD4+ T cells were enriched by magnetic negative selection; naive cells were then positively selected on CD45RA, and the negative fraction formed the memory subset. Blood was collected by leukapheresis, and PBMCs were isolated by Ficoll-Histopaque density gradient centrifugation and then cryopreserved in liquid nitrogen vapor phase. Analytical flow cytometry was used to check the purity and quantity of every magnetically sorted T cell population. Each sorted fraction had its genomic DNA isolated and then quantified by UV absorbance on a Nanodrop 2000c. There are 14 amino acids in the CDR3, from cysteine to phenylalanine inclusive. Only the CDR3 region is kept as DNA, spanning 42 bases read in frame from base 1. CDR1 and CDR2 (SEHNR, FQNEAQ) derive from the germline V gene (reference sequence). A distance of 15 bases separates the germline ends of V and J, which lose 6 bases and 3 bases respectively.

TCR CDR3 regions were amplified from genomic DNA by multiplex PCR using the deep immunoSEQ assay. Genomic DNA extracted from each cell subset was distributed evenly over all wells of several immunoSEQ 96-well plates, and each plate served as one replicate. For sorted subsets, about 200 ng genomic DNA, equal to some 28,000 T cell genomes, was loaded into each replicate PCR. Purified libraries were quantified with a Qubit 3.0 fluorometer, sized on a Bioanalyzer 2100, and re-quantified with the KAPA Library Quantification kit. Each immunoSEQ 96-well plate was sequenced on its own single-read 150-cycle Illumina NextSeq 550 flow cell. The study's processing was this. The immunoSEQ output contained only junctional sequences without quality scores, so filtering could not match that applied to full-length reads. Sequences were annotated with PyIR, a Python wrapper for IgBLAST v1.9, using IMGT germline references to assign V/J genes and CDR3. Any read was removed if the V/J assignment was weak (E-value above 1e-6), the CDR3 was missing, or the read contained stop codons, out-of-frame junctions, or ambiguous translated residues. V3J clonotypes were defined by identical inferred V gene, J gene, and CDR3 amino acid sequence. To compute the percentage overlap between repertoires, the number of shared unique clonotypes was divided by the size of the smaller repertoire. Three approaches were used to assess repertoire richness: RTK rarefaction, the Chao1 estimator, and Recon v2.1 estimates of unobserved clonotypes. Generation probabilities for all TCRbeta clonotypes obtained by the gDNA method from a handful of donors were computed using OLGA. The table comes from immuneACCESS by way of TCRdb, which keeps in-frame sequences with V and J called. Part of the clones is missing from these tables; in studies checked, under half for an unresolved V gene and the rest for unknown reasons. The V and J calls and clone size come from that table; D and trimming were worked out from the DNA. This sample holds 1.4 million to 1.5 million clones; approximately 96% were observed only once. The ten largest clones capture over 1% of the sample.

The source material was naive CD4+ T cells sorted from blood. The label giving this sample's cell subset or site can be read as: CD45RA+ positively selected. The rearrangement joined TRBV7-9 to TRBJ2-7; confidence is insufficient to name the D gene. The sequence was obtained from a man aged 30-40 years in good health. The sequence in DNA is TGTGCCAGCAGTCTGGTGGCCGGAAGCTACGAGCAGTACTTC. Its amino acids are CASSLVAGSYEQYF.